Listed below are T cell receptor beta chains from one sample, sequenced in a study of blood T cells in healthy people across ages. TCRdb called the 5' RACE reads again in MiXCR, with one record for every CDR3 protein. The sample lists approximately 2,000,000 distinct CDR3 sequences, approximately 40% seen once, with approximately 22% in the top ten. Sequenced sample: blood. The receptors originated from a human donor in good health. Both conserved end residues are part of each CDR3. A D gene is named only where the DNA matches it firmly. Not all rows give a size; the values are once, few, many and, for expanded clones, a class.

J,V,D,size,DNA,CDR3
TRBJ2-1,TRBV20-1,TRBD2,.,TGCAGTGCTAGAGATCCCAGCGGGAGCTCCTACAATGAGCAGTTCTTC,CSARDPSGSSYNEQFF
TRBJ2-1,TRBV29-1,.,.,TGCAGCGTGTGGGTTAGCTCCGACAATGAGCAGTTCTTC,CSVWVSSDNEQFF
TRBJ2-3,TRBV4-1,.,.,TGCGCCAGCAGCCAAGGTGCAGGCGCGGATACGCAGTATTTT,CASSQGAGADTQYF
TRBJ1-6,TRBV6-2/TRBV6-3,.,.,TGTGCCAGCAGGAAAGACGACAGAGACAATTCACCCCTCCACTTT,CASRKDDRDNSPLHF
TRBJ2-7,TRBV6-1,TRBD1,.,TGTGCCAGCAGTGAAGGCTGGACAGGGGAATTCTACGAGCAGTACTTC,CASSEGWTGEFYEQYF
TRBJ2-1,TRBV20-1,TRBD2,few,TGCAGTGCTAGGGGTCTTCGGGGGGGGGACAATGAGCAGTTCTTC,CSARGLRGGDNEQFF
TRBJ1-2,TRBV10-3,TRBD1,.,TGTGCCATCAGCACCCTGGACAGGGGACATGGCTACACCTTC,CAISTLDRGHGYTF
TRBJ1-4,TRBV28,.,.,TGTGCCAGCAGTTTTGAAACAACTAATGAAAAACTGTTTTTT,CASSFETTNEKLFF
TRBJ1-3,TRBV9,.,.,TGTGCCAGCAGCGTAACTGGGGATGGAAACACCATATATTTT,CASSVTGDGNTIYF
TRBJ2-3,TRBV4-3,.,.,TGCGCCAGCAGCCAAGTGGGGGCCACAGATACGCAGTATTTT,CASSQVGATDTQYF